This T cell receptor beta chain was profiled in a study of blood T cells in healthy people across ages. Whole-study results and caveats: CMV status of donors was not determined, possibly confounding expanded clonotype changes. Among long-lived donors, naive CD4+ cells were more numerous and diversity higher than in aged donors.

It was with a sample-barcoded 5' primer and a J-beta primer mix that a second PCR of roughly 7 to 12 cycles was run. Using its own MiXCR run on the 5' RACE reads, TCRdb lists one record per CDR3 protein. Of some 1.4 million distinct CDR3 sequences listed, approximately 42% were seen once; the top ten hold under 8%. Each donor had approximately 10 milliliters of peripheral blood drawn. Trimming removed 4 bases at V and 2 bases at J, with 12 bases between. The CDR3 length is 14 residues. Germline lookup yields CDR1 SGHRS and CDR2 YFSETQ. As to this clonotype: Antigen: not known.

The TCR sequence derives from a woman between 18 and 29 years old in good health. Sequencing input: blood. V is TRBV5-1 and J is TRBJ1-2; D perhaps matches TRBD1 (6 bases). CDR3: CASSTGQQNYGYTF. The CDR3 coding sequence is TGCGCCAGCAGCACGGGACAACAGAACTATGGCTACACCTTC.